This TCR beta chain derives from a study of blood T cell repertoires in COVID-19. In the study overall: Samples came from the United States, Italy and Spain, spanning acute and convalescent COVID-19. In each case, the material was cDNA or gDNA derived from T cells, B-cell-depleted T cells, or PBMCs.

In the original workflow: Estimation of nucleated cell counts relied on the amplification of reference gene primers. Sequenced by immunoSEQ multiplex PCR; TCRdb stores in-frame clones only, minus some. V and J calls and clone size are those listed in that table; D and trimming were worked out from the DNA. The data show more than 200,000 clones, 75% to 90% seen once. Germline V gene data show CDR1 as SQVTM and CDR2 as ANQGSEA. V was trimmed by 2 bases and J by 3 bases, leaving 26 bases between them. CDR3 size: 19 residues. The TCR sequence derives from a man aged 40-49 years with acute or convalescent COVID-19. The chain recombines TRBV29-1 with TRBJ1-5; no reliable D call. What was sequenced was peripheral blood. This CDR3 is CSVEKEYIVAWAYNQPQHF. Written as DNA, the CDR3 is TGCAGCGTTGAAAAGGAATATATTGTTGCGTGGGCATACAATCAGCCCCAGCATTTT.